This TCR beta chain stems from a study of blood T cells in healthy people across ages. Study-wide context: Template switching recovered approximately one barcoded beta molecule for every two T cells.

Then a second PCR, running roughly 7 to 11 cycles, was carried out with a sample-barcoded 5' primer and a J-beta primer mix. TCRdb itself ran the 5' RACE reads through MiXCR, one entry per CDR3 protein. The profile shows some 880,000 distinct CDR3 sequences, around 36% of them singletons. This clonotype was detected only a few times. Its specificity is not known. Study-level points and caveats: PBMCs left unsorted prevented a conclusive naive versus antigen-experienced comparison. Both higher diversity and more naive CD4+ cells marked long-lived donors when set against aged donors.

Specimen: blood. The sequence was collected from a man aged 18 to 35 in good health.

CDR3 DNA: TGTGCCAGTATGCCCCGGACGGAGTCACCCCTCCACTTT. It specifies CASMPRTESPLHF. The J gene is TRBJ1-6, the V gene TRBV7-2; D ambiguous. Trimming stripped 9 bases from V and 10 bases from J, with 16 bases between. This CDR3 is 13 amino acids long. Germline lookup yields CDR1 SGHTA and CDR2 FQGNSA.